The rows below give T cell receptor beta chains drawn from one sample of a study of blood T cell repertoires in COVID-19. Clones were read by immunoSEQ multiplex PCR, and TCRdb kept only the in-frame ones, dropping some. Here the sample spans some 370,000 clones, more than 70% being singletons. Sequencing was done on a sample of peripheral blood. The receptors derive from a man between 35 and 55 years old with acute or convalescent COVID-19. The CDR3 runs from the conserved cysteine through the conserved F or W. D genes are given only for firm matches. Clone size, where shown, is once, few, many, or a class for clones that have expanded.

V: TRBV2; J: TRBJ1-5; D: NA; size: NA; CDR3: CASSAEGRRQPQHF; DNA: TGTGCCAGCAGTGCCGAAGGGAGAAGGCAGCCCCAGCATTTT
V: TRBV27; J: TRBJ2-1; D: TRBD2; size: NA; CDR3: CASSFVAGASPLYNEQFF; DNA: TGTGCCAGCAGTTTCGTAGCGGGGGCCTCTCCCCTCTACAATGAGCAGTTCTTC
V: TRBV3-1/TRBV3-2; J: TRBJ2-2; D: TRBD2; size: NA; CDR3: CASGNPAGVNTGELFF; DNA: TGTGCCAGTGGTAACCCGGCGGGGGTGAACACCGGGGAGCTGTTTTTT
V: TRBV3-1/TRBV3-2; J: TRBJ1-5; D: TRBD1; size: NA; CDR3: CASSQGTGNISPQHF; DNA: TGTGCCAGCAGCCAAGGGACAGGGAACATCTCGCCCCAGCATTTT
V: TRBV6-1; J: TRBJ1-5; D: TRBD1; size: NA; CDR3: CASSESAGGPKKNQPQHF; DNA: TGTGCCAGCAGTGAATCGGCAGGGGGCCCCAAAAAAAATCAGCCCCAGCATTTT
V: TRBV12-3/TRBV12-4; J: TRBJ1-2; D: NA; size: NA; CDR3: CASVGGVDYGYTF; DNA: TGTGCCAGTGTGGGGGGGGTCGACTATGGCTACACCTTC
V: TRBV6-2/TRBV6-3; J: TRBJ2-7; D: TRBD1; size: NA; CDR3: CASSPMDRGYHEQYF; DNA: TGTGCCAGCAGCCCAATGGACAGGGGTTACCACGAGCAGTACTTC
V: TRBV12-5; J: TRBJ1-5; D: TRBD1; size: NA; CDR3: CASGQGGRNQPQHF; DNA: TGTGCTAGTGGTCAGGGGGGCCGGAATCAGCCCCAGCATTTT
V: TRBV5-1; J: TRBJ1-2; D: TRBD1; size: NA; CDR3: CASSWTGLNGYTF; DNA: TGCGCCAGCAGCTGGACAGGGTTAAATGGCTACACCTTC
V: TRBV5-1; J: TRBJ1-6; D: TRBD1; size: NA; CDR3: CASSFPGQGGNSPLHF; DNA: TGCGCCAGCAGCTTTCCGGGACAGGGAGGGAATTCACCCCTCCACTTT
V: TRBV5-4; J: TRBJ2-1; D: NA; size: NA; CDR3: CASSSSSYNEQFF; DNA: TGTGCCAGCAGTTCGAGCTCCTACAATGAGCAGTTCTTC
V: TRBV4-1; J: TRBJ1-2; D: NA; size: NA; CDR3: CASSQNRVHGSYGYTF; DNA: TGCGCCAGCAGCCAAAACCGGGTCCACGGAAGCTATGGCTACACCTTC
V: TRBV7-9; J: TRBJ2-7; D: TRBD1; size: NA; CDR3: CASSPRTGNYEQYF; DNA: TGTGCCAGCAGCCCCCGGACAGGGAATTACGAGCAGTACTTC
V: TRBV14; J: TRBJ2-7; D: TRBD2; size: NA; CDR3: CASSPHGGREAYEQYF; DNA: TGTGCCAGCAGCCCCCACGGGGGGAGGGAAGCGTACGAGCAGTACTTC
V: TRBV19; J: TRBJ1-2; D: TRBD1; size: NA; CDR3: CASSIVRRQGADYGYTF; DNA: TGTGCCAGTAGTATAGTACGACGACAGGGGGCCGACTATGGCTACACCTTC
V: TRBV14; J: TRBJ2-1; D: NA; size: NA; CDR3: CASSQVVADEQFF; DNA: TGTGCCAGCAGCCAAGTCGTAGCGGATGAGCAGTTCTTC
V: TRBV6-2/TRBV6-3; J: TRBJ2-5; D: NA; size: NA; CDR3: CASSYTGETQYF; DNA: TGTGCCAGCAGTTACACGGGAGAGACCCAGTACTTC
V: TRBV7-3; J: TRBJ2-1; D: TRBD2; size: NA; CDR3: CASSFGTSGSSYNEQFF; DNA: TGTGCCAGCAGCTTCGGGACTAGCGGAAGCTCCTACAATGAGCAGTTCTTC
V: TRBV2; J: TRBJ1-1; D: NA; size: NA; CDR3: CASSREIEAFF; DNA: TGTGCCAGCAGTCGAGAAATTGAAGCTTTCTTT
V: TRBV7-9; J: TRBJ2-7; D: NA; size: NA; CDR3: CASSLSMGTLDEQYF; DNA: TGTGCCAGCAGCTTAAGTATGGGGACACTCGACGAGCAGTACTTC
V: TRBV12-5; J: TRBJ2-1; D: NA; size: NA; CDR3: CASGLVQVDPGSYNEQFF; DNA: TGTGCTAGTGGTTTGGTACAAGTGGATCCGGGTTCCTACAATGAGCAGTTCTTC
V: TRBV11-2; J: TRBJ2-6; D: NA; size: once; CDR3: CASSSQGLRAGANVLTF; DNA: TGTGCCAGCAGCTCGCAGGGTCTTAGGGCTGGGGCCAACGTCCTGACTTTC
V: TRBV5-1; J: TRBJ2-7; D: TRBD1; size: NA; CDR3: CASSVTGTGGHEQYF; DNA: TGCGCCAGCAGCGTGACCGGGACAGGGGGTCACGAGCAGTACTTC
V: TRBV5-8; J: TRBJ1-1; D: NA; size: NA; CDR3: CASSPYVRENTEAFF; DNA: TGTGCCAGCAGCCCCTATGTCCGGGAGAACACTGAAGCTTTCTTT
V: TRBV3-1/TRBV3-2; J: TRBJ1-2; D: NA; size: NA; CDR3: CASSQEGGGYGYGYTF; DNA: TGTGCCAGCAGCCAAGAGGGGGGAGGGTATGGCTATGGCTACACCTTC
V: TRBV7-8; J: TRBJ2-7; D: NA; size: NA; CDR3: CASSLVGRGVFNYEQYF; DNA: TGTGCCAGCAGCTTAGTAGGTCGCGGGGTATTCAACTACGAGCAGTACTTC
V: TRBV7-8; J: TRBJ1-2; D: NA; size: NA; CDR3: CASSLDGKVGGYGYTF; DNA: TGTGCCAGCAGCTTAGACGGAAAAGTAGGCGGCTATGGCTACACCTTC
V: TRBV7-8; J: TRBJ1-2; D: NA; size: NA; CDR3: CASSLRSGLLDRNGYTF; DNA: TGTGCCAGCAGCTTAAGGTCAGGGCTCCTCGATAGGAATGGCTACACCTTC